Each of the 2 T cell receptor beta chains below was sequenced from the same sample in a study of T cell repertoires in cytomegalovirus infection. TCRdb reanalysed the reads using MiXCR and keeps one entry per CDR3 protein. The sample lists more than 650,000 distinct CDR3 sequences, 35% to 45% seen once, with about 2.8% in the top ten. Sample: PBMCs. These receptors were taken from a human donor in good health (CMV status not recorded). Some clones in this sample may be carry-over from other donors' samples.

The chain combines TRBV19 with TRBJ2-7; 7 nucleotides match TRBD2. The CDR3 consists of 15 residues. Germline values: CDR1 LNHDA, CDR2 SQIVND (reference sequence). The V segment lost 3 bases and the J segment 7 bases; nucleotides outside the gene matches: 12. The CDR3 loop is CASSIKGLNRREQYF. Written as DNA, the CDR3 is TGTGCCAGTAGTATCAAGGGACTAAACCGTCGTGAGCAGTACTTC.

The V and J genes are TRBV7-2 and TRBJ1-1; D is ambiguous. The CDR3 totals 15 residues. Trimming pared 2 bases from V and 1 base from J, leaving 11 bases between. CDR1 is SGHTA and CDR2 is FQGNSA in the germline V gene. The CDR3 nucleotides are TGTGCCAGCAGCTTATACAGACTAAGGAACACTGAAGCTTTCTTT. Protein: CASSLYRLRNTEAFF.